This TCR beta chain was documented in a study of T cell repertoires in cytomegalovirus infection. General study results and limits: The cumulative frequency of public TCR beta families identified carriers of CMV plus the relevant HLA. Within the response measured ex vivo, HLA-C-restricted CMV-specific TCR beta clonotypes were dominant.

This CDR3 is 14 amino acids long. The germline V gene encodes CDR1 SGHDN and CDR2 FVKESK. The V end lost 0 bases, the J end lost 2 bases, and 7 bases lay between the germline ends. In the case of this clonotype: Its target is unknown.

TCRdb re-called the reads with MiXCR, one entry per CDR3 protein. The repertoire holds some 800,000 distinct CDR3 sequences, with around a third as singletons. This sequence was found in a human donor in good health (CMV status not recorded). Some clones in this sample may be carry-over from other donors' samples. Sequenced here: cultured CD8+ T cells from PBMCs, sampled from culture after CMV antigen stimulation. The chain employs TRBV14 and TRBJ2-5; D not certain. CDR3 sequence reads: CASSQETTQETQYF. CDR3 sequence (DNA): TGTGCCAGCAGCCAAGAAACTACTCAAGAGACCCAGTACTTC.